This T cell receptor (beta chain) was retrieved from a study of OX40 agonist ivuxolimab in advanced cancers. Produced via immunoSEQ multiplex PCR; TCRdb's table is partial and in-frame only. This table has 60,000 to 80,000 clones, roughly 90% appearing once. The CDR3 length is 14 residues. V was shortened by 6 bases and J by 8 bases, with 20 bases between the two germline ends. CDR1 and CDR2 (germline): SGHDT, YYEEEE. The table lists this clone with a count of one. The sequence was collected from an adult with an advanced solid tumor such as melanoma, head and neck, liver or kidney cancer. The sequenced sample was CD4+ or CD8+ T cells sorted from blood, obtained in a trial of the OX40 agonist ivuxolimab. J is TRBJ1-2 and V is TRBV5-6; perhaps TRBD1 as D (6 bases). As DNA, the CDR3 is TGTGCCAGCACCATATTCTACAGGGCTGGCGGCTACACCTTC. This translates into CASTIFYRAGGYTF.